This entry lists 3 T cell receptor beta chains sequenced from one sample in a study of TIL therapy for anti-PD-1-resistant metastatic lung cancer. As for time point: pre-treatment sample, taken before nivolumab and TIL therapy. Sequencing used immunoSEQ v3. Assay: immunoSEQ multiplex PCR; the TCRdb copy retains only in-frame clones and omits some. The sample records under 70,000 clones, about nine tenths being singletons. The sample here was blood, taken at baseline. These receptors were collected from a person between 25 and 79 years old with non-small cell lung cancer.

This clone appeared once. The V gene is TRBV10-3, the J gene TRBJ1-2; D is uncertain. The CDR3 consists of 13 residues. Germline V gene data show CDR1 as ENHRY and CDR2 as SYGVKD. V lost 4 bases to trimming and J lost 4 bases, with 10 bases between them. The DNA for the CDR3 is TGTGCCATCAGTGTTCGGGAGGTCTATGGCTACACCTTC. This encodes CAISVREVYGYTF.

This clone has only one observation. This CDR3 is CASSLSVSNTEAFF. Written as DNA, the CDR3 is TGCGCCAGCAGCTTGTCGGTTTCGAACACTGAAGCTTTCTTT. This chain connects TRBV5-1 to TRBJ1-1, with D uncertain. The CDR3 loop spans 14 amino acids. V lost 1 base and J 1 base, leaving 8 bases between the germline ends. CDR1 is SGHRS, CDR2 YFSETQ, per germline.

The chain uses TRBV28 and TRBJ2-7; D might be TRBD2 (7 bases). V shed 5 bases and J shed 0 bases, with 11 bases lying between them. Germline values: CDR1 MDHEN, CDR2 SYDVKM. The length of the CDR3 is 14 residues. The CDR3 region has the DNA TGTGCCAGCAGTGGCGGGGGCCTCTCCTACGAGCAGTACTTC. Protein product: CASSGGGLSYEQYF.